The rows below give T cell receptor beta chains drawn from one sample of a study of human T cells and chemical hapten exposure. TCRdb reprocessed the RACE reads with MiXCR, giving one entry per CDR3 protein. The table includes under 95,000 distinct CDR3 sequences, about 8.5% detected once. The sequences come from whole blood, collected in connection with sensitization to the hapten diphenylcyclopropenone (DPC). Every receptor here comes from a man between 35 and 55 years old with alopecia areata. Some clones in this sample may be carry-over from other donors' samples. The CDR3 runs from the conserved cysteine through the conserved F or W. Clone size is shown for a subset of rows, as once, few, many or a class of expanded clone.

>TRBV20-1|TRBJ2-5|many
CSARPDKETQYF
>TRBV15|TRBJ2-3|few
CATSRALASDTQYF
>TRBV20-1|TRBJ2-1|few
CSVLRLAGVDEQFF
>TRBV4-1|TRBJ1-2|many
CASSQVAEANYGYTF
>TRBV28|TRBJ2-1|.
CASTYGTGRTDEQFF
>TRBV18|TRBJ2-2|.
CASSPPGSRNTGELFF
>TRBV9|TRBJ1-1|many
CASSVEVFNTEAFF
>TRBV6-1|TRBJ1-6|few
CASSWDRTNSPLHF
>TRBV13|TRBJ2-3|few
CASSSEIWQSQEDTQYF
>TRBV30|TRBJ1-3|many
CAWTGSGNTIYF
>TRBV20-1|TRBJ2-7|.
CSARRTGAFYEQYF
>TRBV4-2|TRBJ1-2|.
CASSQDRGTGQNYGYTF
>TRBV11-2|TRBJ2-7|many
CASSFRKADEQYF
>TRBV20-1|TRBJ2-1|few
CSARFVGRNTNEQFF
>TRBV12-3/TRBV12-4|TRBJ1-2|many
CASKLGQNYGYTF
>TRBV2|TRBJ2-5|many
CATSGSETQYF
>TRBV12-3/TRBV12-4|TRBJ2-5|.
CASSPRVAGKETQYF
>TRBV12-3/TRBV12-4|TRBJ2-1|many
CASSPRSGSNEQFF
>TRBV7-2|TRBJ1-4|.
CASSPWTLTNEKLFF
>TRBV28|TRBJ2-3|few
CASRGGPTDTQYF
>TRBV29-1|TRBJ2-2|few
CSANPGHTNTGELFF
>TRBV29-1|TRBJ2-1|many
CSVEPSGKVNEQFF
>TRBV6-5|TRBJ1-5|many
CASSYSAGPNQPQHF
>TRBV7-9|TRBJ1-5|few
CASSLINQPQHF
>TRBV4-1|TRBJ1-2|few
CASSQDPAGSYGYTF
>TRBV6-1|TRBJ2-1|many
CASSESILVTEQFF
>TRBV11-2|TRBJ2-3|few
CASSLETQLNTQYF
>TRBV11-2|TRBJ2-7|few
CASSSRRMEQYF
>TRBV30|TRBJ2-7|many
CAWSPGYEQYF
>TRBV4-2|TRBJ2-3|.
CASSQVTAADTQYF
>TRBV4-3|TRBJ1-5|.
CASSQDSKYHQPQHF